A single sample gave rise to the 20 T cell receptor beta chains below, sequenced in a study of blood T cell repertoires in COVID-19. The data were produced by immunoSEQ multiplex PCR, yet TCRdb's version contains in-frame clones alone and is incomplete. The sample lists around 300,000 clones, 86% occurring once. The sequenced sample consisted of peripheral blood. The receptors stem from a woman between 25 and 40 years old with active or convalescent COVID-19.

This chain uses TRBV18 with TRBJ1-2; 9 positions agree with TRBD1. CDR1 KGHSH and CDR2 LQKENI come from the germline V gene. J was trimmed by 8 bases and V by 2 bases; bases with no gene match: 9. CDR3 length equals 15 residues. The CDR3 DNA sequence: TGTGCCAGCTCACCAGAGTCCAACAGGGGGCAAGGCTACACCTTC. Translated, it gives CASSPESNRGQGYTF.

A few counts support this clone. CDR3: CASSPERGEQYF. The CDR3 region has the DNA TGTGCCAGCTCACCAGAGCGGGGAGAGCAGTACTTC. J is TRBJ2-7 and V is TRBV18; 7 bases match TRBD2. The CDR3 contains 12 residues. Germline V gene sequence: CDR1 KGHSH, CDR2 LQKENI. With 2 bases clipped from V and 7 bases from J, the junction kept 2 bases outside the gene matches.

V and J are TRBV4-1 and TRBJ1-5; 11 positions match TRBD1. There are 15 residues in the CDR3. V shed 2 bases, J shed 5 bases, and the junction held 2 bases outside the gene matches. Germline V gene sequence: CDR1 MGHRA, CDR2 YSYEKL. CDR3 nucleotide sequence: TGCGCCAGCAGCCAACCGGACAGGGGGCATCAGCCCCAGCATTTT. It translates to CASSQPDRGHQPQHF.

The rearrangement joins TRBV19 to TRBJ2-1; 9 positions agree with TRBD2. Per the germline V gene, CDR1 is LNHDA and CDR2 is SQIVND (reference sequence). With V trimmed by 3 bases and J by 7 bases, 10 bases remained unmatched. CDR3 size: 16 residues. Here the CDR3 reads CASSIPGAGGINEQFF. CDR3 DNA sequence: TGTGCCAGTAGTATCCCGGGAGCGGGGGGTATAAATGAGCAGTTCTTC.

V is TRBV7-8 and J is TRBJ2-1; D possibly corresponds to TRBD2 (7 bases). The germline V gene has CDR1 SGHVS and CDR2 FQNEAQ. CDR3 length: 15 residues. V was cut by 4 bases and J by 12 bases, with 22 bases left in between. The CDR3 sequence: CASSSGGAGSRRQFF. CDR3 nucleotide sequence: TGTGCCAGCAGCTCGGGGGGCGCCGGGTCCCGTAGGCAGTTCTTC.

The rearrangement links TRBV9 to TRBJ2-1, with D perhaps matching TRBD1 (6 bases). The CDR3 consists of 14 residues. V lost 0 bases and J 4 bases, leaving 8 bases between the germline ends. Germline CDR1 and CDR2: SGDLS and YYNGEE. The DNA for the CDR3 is TGTGCCAGCAGCGTAGGGACAGATTACAATGAGCAGTTCTTC. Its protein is CASSVGTDYNEQFF.

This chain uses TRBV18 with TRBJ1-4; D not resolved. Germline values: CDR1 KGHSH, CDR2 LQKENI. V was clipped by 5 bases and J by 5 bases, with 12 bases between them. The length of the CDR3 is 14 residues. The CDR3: CASSAGSLNEKLFF. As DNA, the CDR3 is TGTGCCAGCTCAGCGGGGAGCCTAAATGAAAAACTGTTTTTT.

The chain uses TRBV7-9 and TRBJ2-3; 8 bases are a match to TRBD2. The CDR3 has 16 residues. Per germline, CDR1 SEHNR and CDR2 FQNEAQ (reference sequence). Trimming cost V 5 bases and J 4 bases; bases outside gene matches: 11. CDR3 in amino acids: CASSPNLAGRADTQYF. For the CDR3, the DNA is TGTGCCAGCAGCCCCAACTTAGCGGGAAGGGCAGATACGCAGTATTTT.

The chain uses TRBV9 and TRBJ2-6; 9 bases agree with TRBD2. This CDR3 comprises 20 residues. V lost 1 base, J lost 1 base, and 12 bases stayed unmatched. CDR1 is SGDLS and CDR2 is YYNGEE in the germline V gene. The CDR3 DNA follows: TGTGCCAGCAGCGTATCCCCAGGAATAGCGGGGGTATCTGGGGCCAACGTCCTGACTTTC. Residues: CASSVSPGIAGVSGANVLTF. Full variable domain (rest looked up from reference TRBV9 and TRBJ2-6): DSGVTQTPKHLITATGQRVTLRCSPRSGDLSVYWYQQSLDQGLQFLIQYYNGEERAKGNILERFSAQQFPDLHSELNLSSLELGDSALYFCASSVSPGIAGVSGANVLTFGAGSRLTVL.

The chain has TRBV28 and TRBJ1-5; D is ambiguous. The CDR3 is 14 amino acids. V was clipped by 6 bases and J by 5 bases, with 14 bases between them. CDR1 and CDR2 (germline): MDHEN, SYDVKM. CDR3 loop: CASSRTKIDQPQHF. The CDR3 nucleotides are TGTGCCAGCAGCCGTACGAAGATAGATCAGCCCCAGCATTTT. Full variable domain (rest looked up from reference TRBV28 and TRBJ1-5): DVKVTQSSRYLVKRTGEKVFLECVQDMDHENMFWYRQDPGLGLRLIYFSYDVKMKEKGDIPEGYSVSREKKERFSLILESASTNQTSMYLCASSRTKIDQPQHFGDGTRLSIL.

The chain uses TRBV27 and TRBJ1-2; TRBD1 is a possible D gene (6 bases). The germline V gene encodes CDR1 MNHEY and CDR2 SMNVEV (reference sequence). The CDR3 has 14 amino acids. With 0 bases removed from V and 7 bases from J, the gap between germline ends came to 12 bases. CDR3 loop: CASSLSGGAGGYTF. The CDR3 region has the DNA TGTGCCAGCAGTTTATCTGGGGGCGCGGGTGGCTACACCTTC.

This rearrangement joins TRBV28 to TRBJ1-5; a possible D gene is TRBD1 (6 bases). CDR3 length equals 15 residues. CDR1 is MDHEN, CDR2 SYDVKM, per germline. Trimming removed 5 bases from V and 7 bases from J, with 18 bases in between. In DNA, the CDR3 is TGTGCCAGCAGTCCACGCGGGGGGCGCGAACAGCCCCAGCATTTT. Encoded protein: CASSPRGGREQPQHF.

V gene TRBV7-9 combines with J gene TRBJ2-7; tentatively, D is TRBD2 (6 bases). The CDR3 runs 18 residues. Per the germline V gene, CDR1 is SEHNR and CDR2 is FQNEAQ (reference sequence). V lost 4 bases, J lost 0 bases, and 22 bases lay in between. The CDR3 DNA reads TGTGCCAGCAGCTCGCGGGACGGACGGGAATCCTTCTCCTACGAGCAGTACTTC. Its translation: CASSSRDGRESFSYEQYF.

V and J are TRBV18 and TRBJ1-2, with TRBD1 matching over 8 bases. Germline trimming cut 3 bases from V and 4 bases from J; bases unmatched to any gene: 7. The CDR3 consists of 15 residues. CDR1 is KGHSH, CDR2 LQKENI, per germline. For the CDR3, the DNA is TGTGCCAGCTCACCTACAGGGGGGGATCCCTATGGCTACACCTTC. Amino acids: CASSPTGGDPYGYTF.

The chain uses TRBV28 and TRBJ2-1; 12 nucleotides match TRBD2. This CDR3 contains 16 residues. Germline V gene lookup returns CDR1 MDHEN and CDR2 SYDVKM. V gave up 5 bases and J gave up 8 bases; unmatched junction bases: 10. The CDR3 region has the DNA TGTGCCAGCAGTCCGCTAGCGGGGGGGCGTTCTCATGAGCAGTTCTTC. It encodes CASSPLAGGRSHEQFF.

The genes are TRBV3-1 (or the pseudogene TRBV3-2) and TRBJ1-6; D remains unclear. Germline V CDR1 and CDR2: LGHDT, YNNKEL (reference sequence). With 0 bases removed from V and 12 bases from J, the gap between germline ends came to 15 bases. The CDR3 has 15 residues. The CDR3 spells CASSQDTRSEEPLHF. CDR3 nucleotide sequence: TGTGCCAGCAGCCAAGATACACGGTCCGAGGAACCCCTCCACTTT.

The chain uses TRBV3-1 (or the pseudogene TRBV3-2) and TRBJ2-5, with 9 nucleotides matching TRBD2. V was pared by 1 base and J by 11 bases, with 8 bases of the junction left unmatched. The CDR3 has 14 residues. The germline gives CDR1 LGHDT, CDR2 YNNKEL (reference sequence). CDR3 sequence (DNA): TGTGCCAGCAGCCAAGGGCAAGGCGGGGGGGCGCAGTACTTC. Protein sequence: CASSQGQGGGAQYF.

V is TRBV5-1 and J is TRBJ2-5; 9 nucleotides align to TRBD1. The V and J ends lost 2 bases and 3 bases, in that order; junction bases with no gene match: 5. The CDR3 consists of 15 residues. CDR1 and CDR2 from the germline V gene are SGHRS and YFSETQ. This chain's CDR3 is CASSLAGTGKETQYF. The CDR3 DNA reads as TGCGCCAGCAGCTTAGCCGGGACAGGGAAAGAGACCCAGTACTTC.

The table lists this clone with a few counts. CDR3 sequence (DNA): TGTGCCAGCAGCGCCCAGGGTAATGAGCAGTTCTTC. Its translation: CASSAQGNEQFF. V gene TRBV9 combines with J gene TRBJ2-1, with TRBD1 as a possible D gene (5 bases). The ends were cut back, 3 bases at V and 7 bases at J, with 8 bases in the middle. Germline V gives CDR1 SGDLS, CDR2 YYNGEE. CDR3 size: 12 residues.

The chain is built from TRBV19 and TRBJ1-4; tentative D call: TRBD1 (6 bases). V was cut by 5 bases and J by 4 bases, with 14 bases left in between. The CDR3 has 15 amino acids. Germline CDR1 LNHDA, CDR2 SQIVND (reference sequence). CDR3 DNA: TGTGCCAGTAGTCCCCAGGGGAGCATTAATGAAAAACTGTTTTTT. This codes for CASSPQGSINEKLFF.